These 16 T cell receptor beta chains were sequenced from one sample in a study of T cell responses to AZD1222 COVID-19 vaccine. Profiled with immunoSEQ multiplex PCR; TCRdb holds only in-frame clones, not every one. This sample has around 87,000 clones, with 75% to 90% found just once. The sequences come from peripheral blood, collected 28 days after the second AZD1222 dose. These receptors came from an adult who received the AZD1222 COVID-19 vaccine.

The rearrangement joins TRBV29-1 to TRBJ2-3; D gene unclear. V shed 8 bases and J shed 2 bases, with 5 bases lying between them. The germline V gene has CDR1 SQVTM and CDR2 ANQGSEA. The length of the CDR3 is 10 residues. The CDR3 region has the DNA TGCAGCACCGACACAGATACGCAGTATTTT. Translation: CSTDTDTQYF.

The CDR3, as DNA: TGTGCCAGCAGCTTAGCGGGGGCCACAGATACGCAGTATTTT. Translating gives CASSLAGATDTQYF. The rearrangement uses TRBV5-4 and TRBJ2-3; 8 bases map to TRBD2. The CDR3 extends over 14 amino acids. V trimming: 2 bases; J trimming: 2 bases; junction bases outside the gene matches: 1. CDR1 and CDR2 (germline): SGHNT, YYREEE (reference sequence).

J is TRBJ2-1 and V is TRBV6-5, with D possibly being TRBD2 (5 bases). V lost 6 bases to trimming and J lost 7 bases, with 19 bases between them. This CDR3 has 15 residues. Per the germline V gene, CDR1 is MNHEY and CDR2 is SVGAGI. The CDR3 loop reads CASSVTSGGRNEQFF. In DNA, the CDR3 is TGTGCCAGCAGCGTTACGAGCGGCGGACGGAATGAGCAGTTCTTC.

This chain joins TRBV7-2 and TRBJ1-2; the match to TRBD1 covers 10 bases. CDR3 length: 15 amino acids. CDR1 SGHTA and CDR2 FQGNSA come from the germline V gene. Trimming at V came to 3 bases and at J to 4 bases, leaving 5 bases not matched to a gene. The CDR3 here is CASSLGQGRLYGYTF. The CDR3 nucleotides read TGTGCCAGCAGCTTGGGACAGGGGCGCCTCTATGGCTACACCTTC.

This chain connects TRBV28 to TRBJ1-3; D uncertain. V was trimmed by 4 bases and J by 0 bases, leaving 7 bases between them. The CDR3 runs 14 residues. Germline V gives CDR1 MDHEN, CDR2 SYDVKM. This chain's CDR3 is CASSSRNSGNTIYF. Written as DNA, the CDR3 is TGTGCCAGCAGTTCCCGAAACTCTGGAAACACCATATATTTT.

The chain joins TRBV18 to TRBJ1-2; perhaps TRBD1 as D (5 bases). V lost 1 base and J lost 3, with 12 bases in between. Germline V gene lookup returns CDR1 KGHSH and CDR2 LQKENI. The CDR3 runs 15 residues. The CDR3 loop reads CASSPLGRDHYGYTF. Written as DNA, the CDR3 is TGTGCCAGCTCACCACTTGGCCGGGACCACTATGGCTACACCTTC.

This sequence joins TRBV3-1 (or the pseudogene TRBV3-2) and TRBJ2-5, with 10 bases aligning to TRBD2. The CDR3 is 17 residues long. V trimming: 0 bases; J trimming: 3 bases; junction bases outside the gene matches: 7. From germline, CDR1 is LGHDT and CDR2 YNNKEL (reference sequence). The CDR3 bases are TGTGCCAGCAGCCAAGAGAACCCAGCGGGAGGGGAAGAGACCCAGTACTTC. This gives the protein CASSQENPAGGEETQYF.

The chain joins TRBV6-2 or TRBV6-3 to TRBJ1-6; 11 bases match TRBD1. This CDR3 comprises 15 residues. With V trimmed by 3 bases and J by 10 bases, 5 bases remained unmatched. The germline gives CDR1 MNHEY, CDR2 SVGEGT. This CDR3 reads CASSYLGQGDSPLHF. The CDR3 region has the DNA TGTGCCAGCAGTTATCTGGGACAGGGGGACTCACCCCTCCACTTT.

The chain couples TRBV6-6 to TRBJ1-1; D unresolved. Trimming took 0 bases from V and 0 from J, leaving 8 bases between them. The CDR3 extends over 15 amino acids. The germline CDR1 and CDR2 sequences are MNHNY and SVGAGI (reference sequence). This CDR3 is CASSYSEGLNTEAFF. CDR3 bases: TGTGCCAGCAGTTACTCGGAAGGGCTGAACACTGAAGCTTTCTTT.

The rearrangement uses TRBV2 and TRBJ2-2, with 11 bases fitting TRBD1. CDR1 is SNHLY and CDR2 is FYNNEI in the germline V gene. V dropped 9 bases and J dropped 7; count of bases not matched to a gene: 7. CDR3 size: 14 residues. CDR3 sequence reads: CARGDRGANGELFF. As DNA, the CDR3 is TGTGCCAGGGGGGACAGGGGGGCCAACGGGGAGCTGTTTTTT. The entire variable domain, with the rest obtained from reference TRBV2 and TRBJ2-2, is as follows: EPEVTQTPSHQVTQMGQEVILRCVPISNHLYFYWYRQILGQKVEFLVSFYNNEISEKSEIFDDQFSVERPDGSNFTLKIRSTKLEDSAMYFCARGDRGANGELFFGEGSRLTVL.

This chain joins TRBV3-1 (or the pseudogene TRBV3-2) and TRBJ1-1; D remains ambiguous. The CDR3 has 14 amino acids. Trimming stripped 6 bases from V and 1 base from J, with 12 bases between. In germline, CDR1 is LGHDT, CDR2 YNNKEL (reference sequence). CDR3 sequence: CASRKRRENTEAFF. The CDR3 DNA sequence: TGTGCCAGCAGGAAAAGGAGGGAGAACACTGAAGCTTTCTTT.

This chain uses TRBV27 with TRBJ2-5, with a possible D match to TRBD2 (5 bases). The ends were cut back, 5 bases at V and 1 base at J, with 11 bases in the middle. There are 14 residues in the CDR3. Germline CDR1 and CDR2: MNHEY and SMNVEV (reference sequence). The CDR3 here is CASSLLRGQETQYF. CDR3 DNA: TGTGCCAGCAGTCTCCTTCGGGGCCAAGAGACCCAGTACTTC.

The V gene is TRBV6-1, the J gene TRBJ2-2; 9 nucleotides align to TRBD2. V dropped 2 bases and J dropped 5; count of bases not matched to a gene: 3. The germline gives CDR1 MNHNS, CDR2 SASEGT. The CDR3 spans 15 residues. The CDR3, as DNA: TGTGCCAGCAGTGAAACTAGCGGGCTAACCGGGGAGCTGTTTTTT. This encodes CASSETSGLTGELFF.

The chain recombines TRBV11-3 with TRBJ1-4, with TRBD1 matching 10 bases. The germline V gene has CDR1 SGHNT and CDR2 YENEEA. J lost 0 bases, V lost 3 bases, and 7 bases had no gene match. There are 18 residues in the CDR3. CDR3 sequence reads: CASSFDRGPVATNEKLFF. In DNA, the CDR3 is TGTGCCAGCAGCTTCGACAGGGGGCCCGTTGCAACTAATGAAAAACTGTTTTTT.

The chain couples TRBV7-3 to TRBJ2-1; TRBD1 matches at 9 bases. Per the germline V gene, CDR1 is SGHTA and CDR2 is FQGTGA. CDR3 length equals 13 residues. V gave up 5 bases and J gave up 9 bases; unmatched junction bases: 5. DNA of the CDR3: TGTGCCAGCAGCGCAGACAGGGGGGGTGAGCAGTTCTTC. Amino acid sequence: CASSADRGGEQFF. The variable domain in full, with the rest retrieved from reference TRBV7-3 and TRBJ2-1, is GAGVSQTPSNKVTEKGKYVELRCDPISGHTALYWYRQSLGQGPEFLIYFQGTGAADDSGLPNDRFFAVRPEGSVSTLKIQRTERGDSAVYLCASSADRGGEQFFGPGTRLTVL.

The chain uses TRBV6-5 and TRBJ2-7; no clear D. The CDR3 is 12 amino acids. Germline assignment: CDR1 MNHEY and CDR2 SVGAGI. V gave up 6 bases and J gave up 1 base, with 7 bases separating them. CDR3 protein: CASRKESYEQYF. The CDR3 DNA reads TGTGCCAGCAGAAAAGAATCCTACGAGCAGTACTTC.